Following are 12 T cell receptor beta chains from one sample sequenced in a study of T cell responses to AZD1222 COVID-19 vaccine. Clones were sequenced by immunoSEQ multiplex PCR, and TCRdb holds only the in-frame ones, with some missing. Altogether 130,000 to 150,000 clones are present, about 91% being singletons, with the ten largest covering roughly 2%. The sample in question was peripheral blood, obtained on day 0 of AZD1222 vaccination. These receptors came from an adult in good health.

This chain connects TRBV6-5 to TRBJ1-2, with TRBD1 identical over 8 bases. The V and J ends lost 7 bases and 4 bases, in that order; junction bases with no gene match: 11. The CDR3 runs to 15 residues. CDR1 and CDR2 (germline): MNHEY, SVGAGI. The CDR3 nucleotides are TGTGCCAGCAATTTACAGGGGGTAGAACGCTATGGCTACACCTTC. This translates into CASNLQGVERYGYTF.

This clone showed up just once. The genes are TRBV27 and TRBJ2-1; weak D call: TRBD1 (7 bases). The germline CDR1 and CDR2 sequences are MNHEY and SMNVEV (reference sequence). CDR3 size: 14 residues. V lost 7 bases, J lost 5 bases, and 15 bases lay in between. CDR3 in DNA: TGTGCCAGCAAGGGGGCTAGCGTAGACAATGAGCAGTTCTTC. Its protein is CASKGASVDNEQFF.

J is TRBJ2-5 and V is TRBV5-6; 7 nucleotides align to TRBD2. The J segment lost 5 bases and the V segment lost 0 bases, leaving 1 base of the junction unmatched. The CDR3 has 13 amino acids. Per germline, CDR1 SGHDT and CDR2 YYEEEE. The CDR3 bases are TGTGCCAGCAGCTTGGTAGCGGGCGAGACCCAGTACTTC. It translates to CASSLVAGETQYF.

V gene TRBV4-3 combines with J gene TRBJ2-1; possibly TRBD2 for D (6 bases). This CDR3 comprises 16 residues. From germline, CDR1 is LGHNA and CDR2 YSLEER. V was cut by 0 bases and J by 2 bases, with 11 bases left in between. CDR3 in DNA: TGCGCCAGCAGCCAAGAATTGACTAGGCCCTACAATGAGCAGTTCTTC. Protein: CASSQELTRPYNEQFF.

The chain recombines TRBV12-3 or TRBV12-4 with TRBJ1-5; perhaps TRBD1 as D (5 bases). The CDR3 totals 11 residues. V lost 6 bases and J lost 13, with 13 bases in between. Here the CDR3 reads CASSLGRLQHF. The CDR3 region has the DNA TGTGCCAGCAGCCTGGGACGCCTACAGCATTTT.

The chain uses TRBV2 and TRBJ1-1; possibly TRBD1 for D (6 bases). CDR1 and CDR2 from the germline V gene are SNHLY and FYNNEI. The CDR3 spans 13 residues. The V and J ends lost 7 bases and 0 bases respectively, with 9 bases between them. In nucleotides, the CDR3 is TGTGCCAGCACGAGGGGGTTGAACACTGAAGCTTTCTTT. It is translated as CASTRGLNTEAFF.

The chain uses TRBV7-2 and TRBJ2-1; 10 bases fit TRBD2. This CDR3 has 16 residues. Trimming removed 1 base from V and 5 bases from J; junction bases left unmatched: 5. Germline lookup yields CDR1 SGHTA and CDR2 FQGNSA. The CDR3 sequence is CASSLVGTSEHNEQFF. The CDR3 DNA is TGTGCCAGCAGCTTAGTGGGGACTAGCGAGCACAATGAGCAGTTCTTC.

The rearrangement uses TRBV6-2 or TRBV6-3 and TRBJ2-1; D could derive from TRBD1 or TRBD2 (5 bases each). V lost 4 bases and J lost 10, with 8 bases in between. The CDR3 extends over 11 amino acids. Germline-derived CDR1 and CDR2 are MNHEY and SVGEGT. In DNA form, the CDR3 reads TGTGCCAGCAGTTTTAGGGACGAGCAGTTCTTC. Protein product: CASSFRDEQFF.

This clone has more than one count but fewer than ten. The chain links TRBV28 to TRBJ2-4; no clear D gene. Trimming removed 8 bases at V and 7 bases at J, with 9 bases between. Germline CDR1 MDHEN, CDR2 SYDVKM. The CDR3 covers 11 residues. CDR3 amino acids: CASGPVNIQYF. Here the CDR3 DNA reads TGTGCCAGCGGACCGGTGAACATTCAGTACTTC.

The gene calls are TRBV5-1 and TRBJ1-4; TRBD1 matches at 8 bases. This CDR3 comprises 16 residues. The junction had 10 bases not matched to a gene; V was cut back by 4 bases and J by 5 bases. The germline V gene encodes CDR1 SGHRS and CDR2 YFSETQ. CDR3 DNA: TGCGCCAGCAGCCCCTACCGGGACAGGCGGAATGAAAAACTGTTTTTT. This gives the protein CASSPYRDRRNEKLFF.

This chain connects TRBV15 to TRBJ1-2; possibly TRBD1 for D (6 bases). V lost 0 bases and J 8 bases, leaving 16 bases between the germline ends. This CDR3 spans 15 amino acids. The germline V gene has CDR1 LNHNV and CDR2 YYDKDF (reference sequence). The CDR3 nucleotides are TGTGCCACCAGCAGAGAAGCCCAGGGGTTGAGCGGCTACACCTTC. This gives the protein CATSREAQGLSGYTF.

CDR3 sequence (DNA): TGTGCCATCAGCGACCGGACTAGCGGGAAACTCACAGATACGCAGTATTTT. Protein: CAISDRTSGKLTDTQYF. The V and J genes are TRBV10-3 and TRBJ2-3, with 12 bases lining up with TRBD2. Trimming took 6 bases from V and 2 from J; bases not matched to a gene: 9. CDR1 and CDR2 (germline): ENHRY, SYGVKD. The CDR3 is 17 residues long.